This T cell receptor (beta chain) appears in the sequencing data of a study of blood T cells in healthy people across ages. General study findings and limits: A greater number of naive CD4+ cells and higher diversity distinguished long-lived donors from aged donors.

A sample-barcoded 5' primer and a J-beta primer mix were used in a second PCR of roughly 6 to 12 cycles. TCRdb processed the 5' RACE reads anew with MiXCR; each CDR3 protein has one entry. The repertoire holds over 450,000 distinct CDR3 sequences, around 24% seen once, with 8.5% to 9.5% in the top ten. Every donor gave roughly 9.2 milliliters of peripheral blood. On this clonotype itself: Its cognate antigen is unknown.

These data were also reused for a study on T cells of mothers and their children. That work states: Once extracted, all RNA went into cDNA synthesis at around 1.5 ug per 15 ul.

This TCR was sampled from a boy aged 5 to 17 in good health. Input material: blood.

The CDR3 spells CASSHCGVGDHEQYF. CDR3 in DNA: TGTGCCAGCAGCCATTGTGGAGTCGGGGACCACGAGCAGTACTTC. The rearrangement uses TRBV4-2 and TRBJ2-7; the D call may be TRBD1 or TRBD2 (5 bases each). CDR1 is LGHNA and CDR2 is YNFKEQ in the germline V gene. Trimming pared 3 bases from V and 5 bases from J, leaving 17 bases between. This CDR3 is 15 amino acids long.